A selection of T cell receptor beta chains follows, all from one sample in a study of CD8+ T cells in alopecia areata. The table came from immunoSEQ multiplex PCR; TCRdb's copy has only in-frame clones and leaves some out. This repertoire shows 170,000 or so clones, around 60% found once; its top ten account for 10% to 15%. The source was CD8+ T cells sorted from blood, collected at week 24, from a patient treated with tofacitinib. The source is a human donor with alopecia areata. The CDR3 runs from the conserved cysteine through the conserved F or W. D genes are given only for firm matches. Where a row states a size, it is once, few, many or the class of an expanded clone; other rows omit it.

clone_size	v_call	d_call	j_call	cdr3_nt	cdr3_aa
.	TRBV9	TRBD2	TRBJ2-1	TGTGCCAGCAGCGCCTTACTAGCGGGGGGGCCTTACAATGAGCAGTTCTTC	CASSALLAGGPYNEQFF
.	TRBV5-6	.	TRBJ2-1	TGTGCCAGCAGCCCTCGAGGGGGGGGCAAGTGGGAGCAGTTCTTC	CASSPRGGGKWEQFF
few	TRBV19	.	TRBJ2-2	TGTGCCAGTAGTTCGAGACTAGAAGGCGCCGGGGAGCTGTTTTTT	CASSSRLEGAGELFF
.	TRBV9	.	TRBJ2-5	TGTGCCAGCAGCGAGGAAGGGTCCCCGGAGACCCAGTACTTC	CASSEEGSPETQYF
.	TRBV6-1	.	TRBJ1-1	TGTGCCAGCAGTGAAGAGGGGGGATCTGAAGCTTTCTTT	CASSEEGGSEAFF
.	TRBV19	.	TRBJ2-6	TGTGCCAGCCAAATTGTTTCTGGGGCCAACGTCCTGACTTTC	CASQIVSGANVLTF
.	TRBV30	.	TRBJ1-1	TGTGCCGGAAACCACCGGCGGAACACTGAAGCTTTCTTT	CAGNHRRNTEAFF
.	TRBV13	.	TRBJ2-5	TGTGCCAGCAGCCCGCGGGAGACCCAGTACTTC	CASSPRETQYF
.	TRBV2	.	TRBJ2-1	TGTGCCAGCCCCGGCGTAACTGCTGAGCAGTTCTTC	CASPGVTAEQFF
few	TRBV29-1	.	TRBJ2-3	TGCAGCGTTGAAATGGCAAATTTT	CSVEMANF
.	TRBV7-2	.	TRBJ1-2	TGTGCCAGCAGCTTAACCGGGACTCGCTACACCTTC	CASSLTGTRYTF
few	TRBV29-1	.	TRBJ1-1	TGCAGCGTTCCCGGACCGCCGAACACTGAAGCTTTCTTT	CSVPGPPNTEAFF
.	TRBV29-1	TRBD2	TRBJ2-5	TGCAGCGTTCTTGGGGGGGGAGAGGAGACCCAGTACTTC	CSVLGGGEETQYF
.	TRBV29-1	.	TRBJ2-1	TGCAGCGTTGATACGCTTCAGCCGAGCTCCTACAATGAGCAGTTCTTC	CSVDTLQPSSYNEQFF
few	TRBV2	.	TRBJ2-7	TGTGCCAGCATTTTCCAACAGGGTGCGTACGAGCAGTACTTC	CASIFQQGAYEQYF
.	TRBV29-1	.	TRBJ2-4	TGCAGCGGATGGGGCGGGACAAAGAACATTCAGTACTTC	CSGWGGTKNIQYF
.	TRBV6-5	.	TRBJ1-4	TGTGCCAGCAGACGCGGCGGAGAAAAACTGTTTTTT	CASRRGGEKLFF
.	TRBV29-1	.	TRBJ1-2	TGCAGCGTTGATGTAGGGTTTGGCTACACCTTC	CSVDVGFGYTF
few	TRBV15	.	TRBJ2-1	TGTGCCACCAGCGGCTTGACTAGCAATGAGCAGTTCTTC	CATSGLTSNEQFF
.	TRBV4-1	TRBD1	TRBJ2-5	TGCGCCAGCAGCCAGTGGACAGGGGGAGAGACCCAGTACTTC	CASSQWTGGETQYF
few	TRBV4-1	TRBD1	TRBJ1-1	TGCGCCAGCAGCCATCGGGACAGGGAGATTTTGAACACTGAAGCTTTCTTT	CASSHRDREILNTEAFF
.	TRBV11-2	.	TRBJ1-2	TGTGCCAGCAGCTTAGGCGGCGGGACACACTACACCTTC	CASSLGGGTHYTF
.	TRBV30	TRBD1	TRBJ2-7	TGTGCCTGGAGTGTATGGACAGGGGGGCCCTACGAGCAGTACTTC	CAWSVWTGGPYEQYF
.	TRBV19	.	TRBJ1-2	TGTGCCAGTAGTATACCGGGGCGGGACGAAACTAACTATGGCTACACCTTC	CASSIPGRDETNYGYTF
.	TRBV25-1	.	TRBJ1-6	TGTGCCAGCAGTGATAATTCACCCCTCCACTTT	CASSDNSPLHF
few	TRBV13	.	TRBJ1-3	TGTGCCAGCAGCCGCGGTCGGGGACCTGGAAACACCATATATTTT	CASSRGRGPGNTIYF
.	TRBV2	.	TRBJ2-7	TGTGCCAGCAGTGGTGGCAGACCCTACGAGCAGTACTTC	CASSGGRPYEQYF
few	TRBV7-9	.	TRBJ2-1	TGTGCCAGCAGGCCCAGGGACCACAATGAGCAGTTCTTC	CASRPRDHNEQFF
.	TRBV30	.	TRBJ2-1	TGTGCCTGGACGGACCGCAATGAGCAGTTCTTC	CAWTDRNEQFF
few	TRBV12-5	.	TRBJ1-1	TGTGCTAGTGGTTTGTGGGGGCGCCGGACTGAAGCTTTCTTT	CASGLWGRRTEAFF
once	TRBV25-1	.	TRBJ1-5	TGTGCCAGCAGTGACCCAGGGGTACAGCAGCCCCAGCATTTT	CASSDPGVQQPQHF
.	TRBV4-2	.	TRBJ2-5	TGTGCCAGCAGCGGAAGAGGACCTGTACGGGTTTGGGAGACCCAGTACTTC	CASSGRGPVRVWETQYF
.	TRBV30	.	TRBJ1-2	TGTGCCTGGAGTGTACTCGTGGGACACAGTGGTTCTGGCTACACCTTC	CAWSVLVGHSGSGYTF
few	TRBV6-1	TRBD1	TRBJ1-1	TGTGCCAGCAGTGAATCCGGACAGGGACTTGAAGCTTTCTTT	CASSESGQGLEAFF
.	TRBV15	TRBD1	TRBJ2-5	TGTGCCACCAGCAGAGTTCGGACAGGGTACCAAGAGACCCAGTACTTC	CATSRVRTGYQETQYF
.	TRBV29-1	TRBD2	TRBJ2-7	TGCAGCGTCCCCGTGGGAGGGCTCAGGGCCTACTACGAGCAGTACTTC	CSVPVGGLRAYYEQYF
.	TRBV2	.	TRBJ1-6	TGTGCCAGCAGCTTGACAGGCCCCTATAATTCACCCCTCCACTTT	CASSLTGPYNSPLHF
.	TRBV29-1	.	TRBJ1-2	TGCAGCGCCACGACAGCTATCAACTATGGCTACACCTTC	CSATTAINYGYTF
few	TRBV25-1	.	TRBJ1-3	TGTGCCAGCAGTGAATTAGGGGGAAACACCATATATTTT	CASSELGGNTIYF
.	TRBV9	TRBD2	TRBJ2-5	TGTGCCAGCAGCTTAGCGGGGGCTCCCCAAGAGACCCAGTACTTC	CASSLAGAPQETQYF
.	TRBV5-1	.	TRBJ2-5	TGCGCCAGCAGGACGGGGGGCCGGGGAGAGACCCAGTACTTC	CASRTGGRGETQYF
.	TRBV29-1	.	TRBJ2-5	TGCAGCGTTGAATACAGACAAGAGACCCAGTACTTC	CSVEYRQETQYF
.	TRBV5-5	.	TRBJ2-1	TGTGCCAGCAGCTTGGAGGAGGGGAATGAGCAGTTCTTC	CASSLEEGNEQFF
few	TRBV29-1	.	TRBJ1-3	TGCAGCGTTGAGGGCCTACGTAACACCATATATTTT	CSVEGLRNTIYF
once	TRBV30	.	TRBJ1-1	TGTGCCTGGAGTCCACAATATGAAGCTTTCTTT	CAWSPQYEAFF
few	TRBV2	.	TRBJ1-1	TGTGCCAGCAGTTGGGGGGTACAGGGATTGAACACTGAAGCTTTCTTT	CASSWGVQGLNTEAFF
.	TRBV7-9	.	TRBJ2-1	TGTGCCAGCAGCTTAGGACTCCCGGGCTACAATGAGCAGTTCTTC	CASSLGLPGYNEQFF
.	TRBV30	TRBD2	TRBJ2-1	TGTGCCTGGAATCGCGCTAGCGGGGGGGTCGGTGAGCAGTTCTTC	CAWNRASGGVGEQFF
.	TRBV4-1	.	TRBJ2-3	TGCGCCAGCAGCCAAGATGAAACAGATACGCAGTATTTT	CASSQDETDTQYF
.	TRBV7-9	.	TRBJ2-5	TGTGCCAGCAGCTACTTGGAGACCCAGTACTTC	CASSYLETQYF
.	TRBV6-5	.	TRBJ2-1	TGTGCCAGCAGCGGACGGTCCCACCGTGGCAATGAGCAGTTCTTC	CASSGRSHRGNEQFF
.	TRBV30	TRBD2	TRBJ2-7	TGTGCTTATGGGGGGGTTTACGAGCAGTACTTC	CAYGGVYEQYF
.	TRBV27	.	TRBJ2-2	TGTGCCAGCAGTTTAGGTTGGGGAATTACCGGGGAGCTGTTTTTT	CASSLGWGITGELFF
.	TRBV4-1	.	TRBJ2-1	TGCGCCAGCAGCTATAGCAATGAGCAGTTCTTC	CASSYSNEQFF
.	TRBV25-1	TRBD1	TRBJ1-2	TGTGCCAGCAGTGAATGGGACAGGGAAGCAGTCGGCTATGGCTACACCTTC	CASSEWDREAVGYGYTF